The 31 T cell receptor beta chains below come from one sample, sequenced in a study of post-analysis software for immune sequencing data. Whole-study findings and limits: TRBV5-6, TRBV5-1 and TRBV20-1 were among 4 or 5 TRBV segments more frequent in patients than controls.

Tagging with unique molecular identifiers was a feature of the TCR beta cDNA libraries. TCRdb itself ran the PCR reads through MiXCR, one entry per CDR3 protein. The table has roughly 730,000 distinct CDR3 sequences, roughly 27% seen once. Their antigens are not known. Sequencing input: blood. These TCRs come from a girl under 18 with multiple sclerosis.

This clonotype was observed a handful of times. The chain has TRBV10-3 and TRBJ2-5, with D perhaps matching TRBD1 (5 bases). V lost 0 bases, J lost 5 bases, and 10 bases lay in between. The CDR3 is 14 amino acids. Germline loops: CDR1 ENHRY, CDR2 SYGVKD. CDR3: CAISESQGWETQYF. DNA of the CDR3: TGTGCCATCAGTGAGTCTCAGGGTTGGGAGACCCAGTACTTC.

The chain joins TRBV4-1 to TRBJ2-7; possible D gene TRBD2, 6 bases. Germline loops: CDR1 MGHRA, CDR2 YSYEKL. This CDR3 has 16 residues. Between the trimmed V and J ends, which lost 1 base and 10 bases, there was a span of 23 bases. CDR3 region: CASSQVHGEAGSTQYF. CDR3 nucleotide sequence: TGCGCCAGCAGCCAAGTACATGGGGAGGCCGGGAGTACCCAGTACTTC.

This clonotype has a handful of counts. CDR3 protein: CSGGTQGLGGYTF. DNA for the CDR3: TGCAGCGGGGGGACACAGGGTTTGGGCGGCTACACCTTC. The V call is TRBV29-1, the J call TRBJ1-2, with D possibly matching TRBD1 (6 bases). The CDR3 loop spans 13 amino acids. Per germline, CDR1 SQVTM and CDR2 ANQGSEA. Trimming left V 7 bases short and J 8 bases short, with 20 bases between. The entire variable domain, with the rest obtained from reference TRBV29-1 and TRBJ1-2, is as follows: SAVISQKPSRDICQRGTSLTIQCQVDSQVTMMFWYRQQPGQSLTLIATANQGSEATYESGFVIDKFPISRPNLTFSTLTVSNMSPEDSSIYLCSGGTQGLGGYTFGSGTRLTVV.

The J gene is TRBJ2-7, the V gene TRBV6-5, with TRBD2 matching 7 bases. The V segment lost 2 bases and the J segment 5 bases; nucleotides outside the gene matches: 12. The CDR3 length is 16 residues. Per germline, CDR1 MNHEY and CDR2 SVGAGI. In nucleotides, the CDR3 is TGTGCCAGCAGTTACATGATTGCTAGCGGACCCCACGAGCAGTACTTC. Protein: CASSYMIASGPHEQYF.

This clonotype was detected a few times. This chain joins TRBV5-1 and TRBJ2-2; 7 nucleotides align to TRBD1. Germline V gene lookup returns CDR1 SGHRS and CDR2 YFSETQ. V shed 2 bases, J shed 0 bases, and the junction held 7 bases outside the gene matches. The CDR3 runs 17 residues. The CDR3 bases are TGCGCCAGCAGCTTACCGGCAGGGGGTCCGAACACCGGGGAGCTGTTTTTT. Protein product: CASSLPAGGPNTGELFF.

The rearrangement uses TRBV12-3 or TRBV12-4 and TRBJ2-1, with a weak D call TRBD1 (7 bases). This CDR3 spans 15 amino acids. Between the trimmed V and J ends, which lost 10 bases and 2 bases, there was a span of 18 bases. The CDR3 DNA reads as TGTGCCACCCACATGGGGGGACAGCCCTACAATGAGCAGTTCTTC. Protein: CATHMGGQPYNEQFF.

This clonotype has a handful of counts. This chain connects TRBV11-2 to TRBJ2-6; unclear D gene. This CDR3 has 16 residues. Deletions cut 1 base from V and 0 bases from J, with 7 bases between. CDR1 SGHAT and CDR2 FQNNGV come from the germline V gene. The CDR3 here is CASSLVRTSGANVLTF. CDR3 coding DNA: TGTGCCAGCAGCTTAGTAAGGACCTCTGGGGCCAACGTCCTGACTTTC.

This clonotype appeared many times. V and J are TRBV6-7 and TRBJ2-7, with 7 bases that match TRBD1. TRBV6-7 carries the ORF label, with uncertain function. The V segment lost 2 bases and the J segment 2 bases; nucleotides outside the gene matches: 9. This CDR3 region has 16 residues. As DNA, the CDR3 is TGTGCCAGCAGTTACCCCCCGGACAGGTTCACCTACGAGCAGTACTTC. Protein product: CASSYPPDRFTYEQYF.

This clonotype has just a few counts. This chain connects TRBV29-1 to TRBJ2-3; possibly TRBD2 for D (6 bases). The CDR3 is 13 amino acids. The V end was cut by 7 bases, the J end by 6 bases, with 17 bases between. The germline gives CDR1 SQVTM, CDR2 ANQGSEA. The CDR3 region is CSGCMGGADTQYF. CDR3 in DNA: TGCAGCGGGTGTATGGGAGGCGCTGATACGCAGTATTTT.

As regards this clonotype: An end of the junction does not agree with germline; a read error may underlie this. The CDR3 is CANSINRDATNEKLFF. DNA of the CDR3: TGTGCCAACAGCATTAACAGGGATGCAACTAATGAAAAACTGTTTTTT. The rearrangement joins TRBV7-9 to TRBJ1-4; the D gene is possibly TRBD1 (6 bases). Per germline, CDR1 SEHNR and CDR2 FQNEAQ (reference sequence). The CDR3 contains 16 residues.

V and J are TRBV20-1 and TRBJ2-7; 10 bases match TRBD2. V shed 1 base and J 6 bases; nucleotides not matched to a gene: 6. The CDR3 runs 14 residues. Per germline, CDR1 DFQATT and CDR2 SNEGSKA (reference sequence). In nucleotides, the CDR3 is TGCAGTGCTAGAGGGTCGAGCGGGAGGGGCGAGCAGTACTTC. This encodes CSARGSSGRGEQYF.

The gene calls are TRBV20-1 and TRBJ1-2; no clear D gene. In germline, CDR1 is DFQATT, CDR2 SNEGSKA (reference sequence). This CDR3 is built from 16 residues. Deletions cut 1 base from V and 5 bases from J, with 20 bases between. The CDR3 bases are TGCAGTGCTAGAGTGGGCCCGGCAGACATATCGTATGGCTACACCTTC. Encoded protein: CSARVGPADISYGYTF.

This clonotype showed up just a few times. CDR3 DNA sequence: TGTGCCAGCAGCCAGGGCCTACTAGCAGACGGAGAAGAGACCCAGTACTTC. Amino acids: CASSQGLLADGEETQYF. The V gene is TRBV7-8, the J gene TRBJ2-5, with a weak D call TRBD2 (6 bases). CDR3 length equals 17 residues. Trimming took off 5 bases at V and 3 bases at J, with 22 bases between the two ends. Germline lookup yields CDR1 SGHVS and CDR2 FQNEAQ.

This clonotype has only a few counts. The rearrangement joins TRBV4-3 to TRBJ2-1; unclear D gene. Trimming took off 2 bases at V and 10 bases at J, with 18 bases between the two ends. Looked up from germline, CDR1 is LGHNA and CDR2 is YSLEER. This CDR3 is built from 15 residues. CDR3 coding DNA: TGCGCCAGCAGCCAACTGGCGAAAAGACCCCCCGAGCAGTTCTTC. Translated: CASSQLAKRPPEQFF.

J is TRBJ2-1 and V is TRBV20-1; 13 positions agree with TRBD2. V trimming: 5 bases; J trimming: 12 bases; junction bases outside the gene matches: 4. The CDR3 is made up of 12 amino acids. CDR1 and CDR2 (germline): DFQATT, SNEGSKA (reference sequence). The CDR3 DNA sequence: TGCAGTGCTCGAACTAGCGGGAGGGCGCAGTTCTTC. This translates into CSARTSGRAQFF.

This sequence joins TRBV7-2 and TRBJ2-5, with D unclear. The CDR3 covers 13 residues. The germline V and J ends were trimmed by 1 base and 8 bases, with 11 bases remaining between them. The germline V gene encodes CDR1 SGHTA and CDR2 FQGNSA. The CDR3 here is CASSLEMAQTQYF. DNA for the CDR3: TGTGCCAGCAGCTTAGAAATGGCCCAAACCCAGTACTTC.

The chain links TRBV7-2 to TRBJ2-5; TRBD2 might be the D (6 bases). The germline V gene encodes CDR1 SGHTA and CDR2 FQGNSA. The CDR3 is 13 residues long. The V and J ends lost 10 bases and 5 bases respectively, with 17 bases between them. The CDR3 region has the DNA TGTGCCATTTCGCCCCCCCGGGGGGAGACCCAGTACTTC. It codes for CAISPPRGETQYF. Supplemented by reference TRBV7-2 and TRBJ2-5, the full variable domain reads GAGVSQSPSNKVTEKGKDVELRCDPISGHTALYWYRQSLGQGLEFLIYFQGNSAPDKSGLPSDRFSAERTGGSVSTLTIQRTQQEDSAVYLCAISPPRGETQYFGPGTRLLVL.

The chain combines TRBV5-1 with TRBJ1-4; no clear D gene. This CDR3 has 13 amino acids. V lost 0 bases and J 4 bases, leaving 4 bases between the germline ends. Germline V lookup: CDR1 SGHRS, CDR2 YFSETQ. The CDR3 nucleotides are TGCGCCAGCAGCTTGGGATTTAATGAAAAACTGTTTTTT. Its translation is CASSLGFNEKLFF.

The sample holds a few counts of this clonotype. J is TRBJ2-7 and V is TRBV28; D may be TRBD1 (6 bases). Germline CDR1 is MDHEN and CDR2 is SYDVKM. The CDR3 runs 14 residues. Trimming took off 6 bases at V and 6 bases at J, with 18 bases between the two ends. CDR3 residues: CASSRLRQGSEQYF. The DNA for the CDR3 is TGTGCCAGCAGCCGCCTCCGGCAGGGGAGCGAGCAGTACTTC.

J is TRBJ1-2 and V is TRBV20-1, with D maybe TRBD1 (6 bases). Trimming removed 7 bases from V and 4 bases from J, with 19 bases in between. The germline CDR1 and CDR2 sequences are DFQATT and SNEGSKA (reference sequence). There are 14 residues in the CDR3. This chain's CDR3 is CSDSRSAGAYGYTF. The CDR3 bases are TGCAGTGATTCTAGGTCAGCAGGGGCCTATGGCTACACCTTC.

The chain employs TRBV7-9 and TRBJ1-2, with TRBD1 matching over 9 bases. The germline V gene has CDR1 SEHNR and CDR2 FQNEAQ (reference sequence). The CDR3 has 13 residues. V was clipped by 7 bases and J by 8 bases; unmatched bases: 8. The CDR3 here is CASTPTGGRGYTF. The DNA for the CDR3 is TGTGCCAGCACCCCGACAGGGGGAAGAGGCTACACCTTC.

On this clonotype: Compared with germline, one end of the junction differs, possibly owing to a read error. The V and J genes are TRBV3-1 and TRBJ2-3, with D possibly matching TRBD2 (7 bases). This CDR3 contains 17 residues. Germline CDR1 reads LGHDT; CDR2 reads YNNKEL (reference sequence). CDR3 amino acids: CASSRHGQRGMADTLYF. The DNA of the CDR3 is TGTGCCAGCAGCCGACACGGACAGCGGGGAATGGCGGATACGCTGTATTTT.

The chain combines TRBV15 with TRBJ2-1; D is undetermined. The germline CDR1 and CDR2 sequences are LNHNV and YYDKDF (reference sequence). CDR3 length equals 16 residues. V dropped 1 base and J dropped 0 bases, with 10 bases sitting between them. For the CDR3, the DNA is TGTGCCACCAGCAGAGCCGAGTGGAGCTCCTACAATGAGCAGTTCTTC. Translation gives CATSRAEWSSYNEQFF.

This clonotype was seen a handful of times. The J gene is TRBJ2-4, the V gene TRBV25-1; TRBD2 aligns across 8 bases. Germline trimming cut 5 bases from V and 6 bases from J; bases unmatched to any gene: 6. Per germline, CDR1 MGHDK and CDR2 SYGVNS. The CDR3 is 14 residues long. This chain's CDR3 is CASSPAGAANIQYF. For the CDR3, the DNA is TGTGCCAGCAGTCCAGCGGGAGCTGCAAACATTCAGTACTTC. Full variable domain (rest looked up from reference TRBV25-1 and TRBJ2-4): EADIYQTPRYLVIGTGKKITLECSQTMGHDKMYWYQQDPGMELHLIHYSYGVNSTEKGDLSSESTVSRIRTEHFPLTLESARPSHTSQYLCASSPAGAANIQYFGAGTRLSVL.

The rearrangement joins TRBV29-1 to TRBJ2-1; D remains unclear. The CDR3 loop spans 13 amino acids. Trimming took 3 bases from V and 4 from J, leaving 10 bases between them. Germline V gene lookup returns CDR1 SQVTM and CDR2 ANQGSEA. The CDR3: CSVENSEYNEQFF. The CDR3 DNA follows: TGCAGCGTTGAGAACTCGGAATACAATGAGCAGTTCTTC.

The chain links TRBV9 to TRBJ2-2; the D is unclear. Germline CDR1 and CDR2: SGDLS and YYNGEE. The CDR3 contains 14 residues. Trimming took off 4 bases at V and 5 bases at J, with 12 bases between the two ends. Here the CDR3 DNA reads TGTGCCAGCAGCTCCCGCCCTGGGACCGGGGAGCTGTTTTTT. Its translation: CASSSRPGTGELFF.

In its sample, this clonotype was seen a few times. V gene TRBV6-1 combines with J gene TRBJ2-7; D unclear. The CDR3 covers 14 residues. The V gene's germline CDR1 is MNHNS and CDR2 SASEGT. Deletions cut 1 base from V and 0 bases from J, with 7 bases between. CDR3 in DNA: TGTGCCAGCAGTGAAGAAGCCGGCTCCTACGAGCAGTACTTC. This codes for CASSEEAGSYEQYF.

Concerning this clonotype: A much larger clone lies a single base off, so this may be a read error. The final CDR3 position lacks the conserved phenylalanine or tryptophan, pointing to a likely read error. The chain carries TRBV6-5 and TRBJ2-5; no firm D call. The J call is doubtful: the DNA matches TRBJ2-7 better. The CDR3 is 11 amino acids. Germline lookup yields CDR1 MNHEY and CDR2 SVGAGI. The CDR3 loop is CASSSLDEQYL. The CDR3 DNA reads as TGTGCCAGCAGTAGCCTTGACGAGCAGTACCTC.

The chain joins TRBV29-1 to TRBJ2-5; 8 bases are shared with TRBD1. Germline CDR1 SQVTM, CDR2 ANQGSEA. With V trimmed by 6 bases and J by 9 bases, 15 bases remained unmatched. The length of the CDR3 is 14 residues. CDR3 DNA sequence: TGCAGCGTGGGGGCGGACAGGGCGATGGAGGCCCAGTACTTC. Amino acids: CSVGADRAMEAQYF.

Ten or more counts support this clonotype. The gene calls are TRBV6-5 and TRBJ1-5; no firm D call. The germline V gene encodes CDR1 MNHEY and CDR2 SVGAGI. The CDR3 spans 15 residues. V dropped 0 bases and J dropped 1 base, with 7 bases sitting between them. Here the CDR3 reads CASSYSRGSNQPQHF. CDR3 DNA: TGTGCCAGCAGTTACTCGCGCGGGAGCAATCAGCCCCAGCATTTT.

In this sample, this clonotype turned up a few times. The rearrangement uses TRBV6-1 and TRBJ2-3; 15 bases match TRBD2. This CDR3 region has 20 residues. J was trimmed by 0 bases and V by 5 bases; bases with no gene match: 12. The germline V gene encodes CDR1 MNHNS and CDR2 SASEGT. For the CDR3, the DNA is TGTGCCAGCAGTCGACAGCCGGGACTAGCGGGGGGTATTAGCACAGATACGCAGTATTTT. Protein: CASSRQPGLAGGISTDTQYF.